This entry lists 2 T cell receptor beta chains sequenced from one sample in a study of technical replicates of blood from a few donors. TCRdb keeps only in-frame clones here, not all; method: immunoSEQ multiplex PCR. The sample contains 45,000 to 60,000 clones, about 90% of which appear only once. Sample: PBMCs. These receptor sequences come from a human donor in good health. Some clones in this sample may be carry-over from other donors' samples.

The rearrangement links TRBV4-3 to TRBJ1-1; 7 positions match TRBD1. The CDR3 is made up of 16 amino acids. V shed 1 base, J shed 0 bases, and the junction held 5 bases outside the gene matches. Germline CDR1 LGHNA, CDR2 YSLEER. This chain's CDR3 is CASSQALGQVNTEAFF. CDR3 DNA: TGCGCCAGCAGCCAAGCCCTAGGACAGGTGAACACTGAAGCTTTCTTT.

V usage is TRBV4-3 and J usage is TRBJ2-2; TRBD1 agrees at 8 bases. This CDR3 is 19 amino acids long. The germline gives CDR1 LGHNA, CDR2 YSLEER. With 1 base clipped from V and 6 bases from J, the junction kept 16 bases outside the gene matches. This CDR3 reads CASSQGRSGWQGAAGELFF. The CDR3, as DNA: TGCGCCAGCAGCCAAGGTCGGTCTGGATGGCAGGGGGCCGCCGGGGAGCTGTTTTTT.